One T cell receptor beta chain is described in this entry. Its antigen is not known. Some clones are missing from TCRdb's copy, which holds only in-frame ones; the method was immunoSEQ multiplex PCR. The sample includes about 200,000 clones, about 92% of them seen just once. The sample is drawn from a study of T cell responses to AZD1222 COVID-19 vaccine. Whole-study results and caveats: Reportedly, nearly half the spike-specific TCRs target unmutated variant regions.

This CDR3 is built from 12 residues. The V end was cut by 5 bases, the J end by 7 bases, with 12 bases between. Germline V gene lookup returns CDR1 MGHDK and CDR2 SYGVNS. This chain uses TRBV25-1 with TRBJ2-7, with a tentative D call TRBD2 (5 bases). This specimen was peripheral blood, taken on day 0 of MenACWY control vaccination. This TCR was recovered from an adult in good health. The CDR3 bases are TGTGCCAGCAGTCCGGGCCCGGGAGAGCAGTACTTC. Translated: CASSPGPGEQYF.